Each of the 16 T cell receptor beta chains below was sequenced from the same sample in a study of blood T cell repertoires in COVID-19. The data were produced by immunoSEQ multiplex PCR, yet TCRdb's version contains in-frame clones alone and is incomplete. The sample holds roughly 190,000 clones, about nine tenths seen once. Sequencing was done on a sample of PBMCs or T cells enriched from blood (not recorded which). Receptors originate from a woman between 18 and 29 years old who had recovered from COVID-19.

The chain is built from TRBV7-2 and TRBJ1-1; 7 nucleotides align to TRBD1. The junction had 5 bases not matched to a gene; V was cut back by 6 bases and J by 1 base. This CDR3 has 14 amino acids. Germline V gives CDR1 SGHTA, CDR2 FQGNSA. The CDR3 DNA is TGTGCCAGCAGGCGACGGACAGGGAACACTGAAGCTTTCTTT. Translation: CASRRRTGNTEAFF.

V and J are TRBV5-8 and TRBJ2-3; perhaps TRBD1 as D (5 bases). Germline V gene lookup returns CDR1 SGHTS and CDR2 YDEGEE. Trimming left V 0 bases short and J 2 bases short, with 13 bases between. The CDR3 has 16 residues. CDR3 loop: CASSLGGQADTDTQYF. CDR3 DNA: TGTGCCAGCAGCTTGGGGGGCCAGGCAGACACAGATACGCAGTATTTT.

This clone was picked up a small number of times. This rearrangement joins TRBV5-8 to TRBJ2-4; 7 positions agree with TRBD1. J gave up 3 bases and V 4 bases, and 10 bases lay outside the gene matches. Germline V gene lookup returns CDR1 SGHTS and CDR2 YDEGEE. The CDR3 covers 16 residues. The CDR3 sequence is CASSEYGQAYKNIQYF. The CDR3 DNA reads as TGTGCCAGCAGCGAATACGGACAGGCCTACAAAAACATTCAGTACTTC. Supplemented by reference TRBV5-8 and TRBJ2-4, the full variable domain reads EAGVTQSPTHLIKTRGQQATLRCSPISGHTSVYWYQQALGLGLQFLLWYDEGEERNRGNFPPRFSGRQFPNYSSELNVNALELEDSALYLCASSEYGQAYKNIQYFGAGTRLSVL.

This rearrangement joins TRBV6-1 to TRBJ1-3; D is unclear. Trimming removed 1 base from V and 0 bases from J, with 7 bases in between. The CDR3 has 15 amino acids. In germline, CDR1 is MNHNS, CDR2 SASEGT. DNA for the CDR3: TGTGCCAGCAGTGAAGGGCAGGACTCTGGAAACACCATATATTTT. Translated: CASSEGQDSGNTIYF.

The V and J genes are TRBV7-2 and TRBJ2-6, with D possibly TRBD1 on 5 matching bases. Germline V CDR1 and CDR2: SGHTA, FQGNSA. The CDR3 covers 17 residues. The germline V and J ends were trimmed by 2 bases and 4 bases, with 15 bases remaining between them. Here the CDR3 DNA reads TGTGCCAGCAGCTTAAGGGGCCCCGCCCCGGGGGCCAACGTCCTGACTTTC. It codes for CASSLRGPAPGANVLTF.

This clone was seen a handful of times. The chain uses TRBV7-9 and TRBJ2-7; 16 bases agree with TRBD2. Germline CDR1 SEHNR, CDR2 FQNEAQ (reference sequence). The CDR3 has 18 amino acids. V was pared by 5 bases and J by 0 bases, with 7 bases of the junction left unmatched. In nucleotides, the CDR3 is TGTGCCAGCAGCACCGGGACTAGCGGGAGGGGGACCTCCTACGAGCAGTACTTC. This encodes CASSTGTSGRGTSYEQYF. Combining the CDR3 with reference TRBV7-9 and TRBJ2-7 gives the whole variable domain DTGVSQNPRHKITKRGQNVTFRCDPISEHNRLYWYRQTLGQGPEFLTYFQNEAQLEKSRLLSDRFSAERPKGSFSTLEIQRTEQGDSAMYLCASSTGTSGRGTSYEQYFGPGTRLTVT.

The J gene is TRBJ2-2, the V gene TRBV24-1; D possibly corresponds to TRBD2 (6 bases). Germline CDR1 is KGHDR and CDR2 is SFDVKD. The V end was cut by 6 bases, the J end by 3 bases, with 10 bases between. This CDR3 spans 14 amino acids. CDR3 sequence reads: CATSSAGDTGELFF. The CDR3 region has the DNA TGTGCCACCAGTTCAGCGGGCGACACCGGGGAGCTGTTTTTT.

This chain joins TRBV4-1 and TRBJ1-5; 8 nucleotides agree with TRBD1. V trimming: 3 bases; J trimming: 7 bases; junction bases outside the gene matches: 14. This CDR3 is built from 17 residues. The germline gives CDR1 MGHRA, CDR2 YSYEKL. DNA of the CDR3: TGCGCCAGCAGCCAGGGCCCCGGGACAGGAATCAGGCAGCCCCAGCATTTT. Amino acids: CASSQGPGTGIRQPQHF.

The chain joins TRBV6-2 or TRBV6-3 to TRBJ2-2; 16 nucleotides line up with TRBD2. This CDR3 is built from 21 residues. Germline loops: CDR1 MNHEY, CDR2 SVGEGT. V trimming: 4 bases; J trimming: 1 base; junction bases outside the gene matches: 12. As DNA, the CDR3 is TGTGCCAGCAGTTCCGAACCGGGACTAGCGGGAGGGCGGCGGAACACCGGGGAGCTGTTTTTT. Translated, it gives CASSSEPGLAGGRRNTGELFF.

The chain combines TRBV7-3 with TRBJ2-1; D is possibly TRBD1 (6 bases). The V gene's germline CDR1 is SGHTA and CDR2 FQGTGA. Between the trimmed V and J ends, which lost 3 bases and 0 bases, there was a span of 9 bases. The CDR3 contains 15 residues. The CDR3: CASSFGGASYNEQFF. As DNA, the CDR3 is TGTGCCAGCAGCTTTGGGGGCGCCTCCTACAATGAGCAGTTCTTC.

The chain couples TRBV5-6 to TRBJ2-7, with 8 bases aligning to TRBD1. CDR1 and CDR2 (germline): SGHDT, YYEEEE. The CDR3 contains 14 residues. V lost 4 bases and J lost 3; bases outside the gene matches: 6. CDR3 region: CASSTPTGDYEQYF. The CDR3 nucleotides read TGTGCCAGCAGCACACCGACAGGGGACTACGAGCAGTACTTC.

The chain has TRBV28 and TRBJ2-3; 11 bases align to TRBD2. The CDR3 spans 22 residues. Germline V CDR1 and CDR2: MDHEN, SYDVKM. The J segment lost 6 bases and the V segment lost 8 bases, leaving 31 bases of the junction unmatched. The CDR3 spells CASGPLVGQSPLLAGGRDTQYF. The CDR3 DNA reads as TGTGCCAGCGGACCTCTAGTCGGACAGTCACCACTTCTAGCGGGAGGAAGGGATACGCAGTATTTT.

CDR3: CASSGLAGQNEQFF. The CDR3 bases are TGCGCCAGCAGTGGACTAGCGGGACAAAATGAGCAGTTCTTC. The V and J genes are TRBV10-2 and TRBJ2-1; TRBD2 aligns across 11 bases. This CDR3 comprises 14 residues. Germline CDR1 is WSHSY and CDR2 is SAAADI. J was trimmed by 7 bases and V by 4 bases; bases with no gene match: 3.

V gene TRBV1 combines with J gene TRBJ2-1; the table names TRBD1, a call not compared with the DNA. TRBV1 is flagged as a pseudogene. CDR3 length equals 17 residues. DNA of the CDR3: TGCACCAGCAGCCAGCTTATAACACAGGGGGCCAACAATGAGCAGTTCTTC. Translation gives CTSSQLITQGANNEQFF.

V usage is TRBV19 and J usage is TRBJ2-1, with TRBD2 matching 8 bases. V gave up 4 bases and J gave up 9 bases; unmatched junction bases: 17. Germline V gene data show CDR1 as LNHDA and CDR2 as SQIVND (reference sequence). This CDR3 is built from 17 residues. CDR3 amino acids: CASSTPSLAGGWFEQFF. The CDR3 DNA sequence: TGTGCCAGTAGTACCCCGTCCCTCGCGGGAGGTTGGTTTGAGCAGTTCTTC.

This sequence joins TRBV6-4 and TRBJ2-3; TRBD2 agrees at 7 bases. Germline CDR1 reads MRHNA; CDR2 reads SNTAGT. The CDR3 sequence is 15 residues long. With V trimmed by 7 bases and J by 6 bases, 13 bases remained unmatched. This CDR3 is CASKTAEGGQDTQYF. The CDR3 nucleotides read TGTGCCAGCAAGACGGCAGAGGGAGGGCAGGATACGCAGTATTTT.